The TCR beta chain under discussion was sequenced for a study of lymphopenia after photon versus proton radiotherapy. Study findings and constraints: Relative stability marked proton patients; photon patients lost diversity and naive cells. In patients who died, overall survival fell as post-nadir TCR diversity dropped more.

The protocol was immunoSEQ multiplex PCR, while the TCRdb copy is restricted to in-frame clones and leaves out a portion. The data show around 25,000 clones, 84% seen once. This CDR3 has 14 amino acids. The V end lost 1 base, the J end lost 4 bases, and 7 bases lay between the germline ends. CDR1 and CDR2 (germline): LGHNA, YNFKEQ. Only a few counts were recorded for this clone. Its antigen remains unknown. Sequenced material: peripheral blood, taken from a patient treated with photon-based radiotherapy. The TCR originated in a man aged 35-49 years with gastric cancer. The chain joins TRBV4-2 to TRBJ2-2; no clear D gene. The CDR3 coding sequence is TGTGCCAGCAGCCAAGTAAAGGGCACCGGGGAGCTGTTTTTT. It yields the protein CASSQVKGTGELFF.